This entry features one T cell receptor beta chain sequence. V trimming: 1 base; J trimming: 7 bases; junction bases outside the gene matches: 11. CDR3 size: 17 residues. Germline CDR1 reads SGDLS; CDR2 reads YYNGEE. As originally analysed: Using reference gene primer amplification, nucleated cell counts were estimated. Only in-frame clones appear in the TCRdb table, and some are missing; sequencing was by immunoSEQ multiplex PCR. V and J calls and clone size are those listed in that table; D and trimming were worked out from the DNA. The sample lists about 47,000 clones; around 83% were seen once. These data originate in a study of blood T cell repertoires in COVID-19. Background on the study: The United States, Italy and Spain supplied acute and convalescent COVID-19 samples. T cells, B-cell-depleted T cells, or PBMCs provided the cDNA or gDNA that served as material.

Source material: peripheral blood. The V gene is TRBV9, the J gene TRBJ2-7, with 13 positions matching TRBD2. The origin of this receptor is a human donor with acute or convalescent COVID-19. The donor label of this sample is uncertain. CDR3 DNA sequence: TGTGCCAGCAGCGTACCTCGGACTAGCGGGAGTCGTAAAGAGCAGTACTTC. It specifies CASSVPRTSGSRKEQYF.